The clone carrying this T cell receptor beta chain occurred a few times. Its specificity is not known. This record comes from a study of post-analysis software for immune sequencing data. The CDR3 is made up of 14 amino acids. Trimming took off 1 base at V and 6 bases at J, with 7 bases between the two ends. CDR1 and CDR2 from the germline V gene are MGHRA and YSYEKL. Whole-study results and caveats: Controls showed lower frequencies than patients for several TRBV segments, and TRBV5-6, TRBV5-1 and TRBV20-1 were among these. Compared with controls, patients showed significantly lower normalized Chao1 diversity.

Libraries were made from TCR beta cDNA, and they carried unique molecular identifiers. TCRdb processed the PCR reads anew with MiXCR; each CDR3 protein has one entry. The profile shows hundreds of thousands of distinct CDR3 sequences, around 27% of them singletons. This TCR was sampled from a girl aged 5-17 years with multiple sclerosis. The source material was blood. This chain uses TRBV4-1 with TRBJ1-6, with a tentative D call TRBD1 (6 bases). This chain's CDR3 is CASSQGTVNSPLHF. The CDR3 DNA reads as TGCGCCAGCAGCCAAGGGACAGTTAATTCACCCCTCCACTTT.